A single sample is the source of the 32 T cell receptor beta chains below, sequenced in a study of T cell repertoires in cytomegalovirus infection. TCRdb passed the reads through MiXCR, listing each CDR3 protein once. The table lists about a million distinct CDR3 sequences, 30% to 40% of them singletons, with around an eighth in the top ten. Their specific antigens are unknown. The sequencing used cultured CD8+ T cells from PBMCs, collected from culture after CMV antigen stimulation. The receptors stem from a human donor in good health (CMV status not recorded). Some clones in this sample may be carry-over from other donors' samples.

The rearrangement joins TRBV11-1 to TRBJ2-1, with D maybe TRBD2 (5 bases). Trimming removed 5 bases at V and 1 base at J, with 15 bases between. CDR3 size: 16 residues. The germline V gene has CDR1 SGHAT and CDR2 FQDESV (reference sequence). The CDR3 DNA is TGTGCCAGCAGCCTTGCCGAGGGAGCGTCCTACAATGAGCAGTTCTTC. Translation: CASSLAEGASYNEQFF.

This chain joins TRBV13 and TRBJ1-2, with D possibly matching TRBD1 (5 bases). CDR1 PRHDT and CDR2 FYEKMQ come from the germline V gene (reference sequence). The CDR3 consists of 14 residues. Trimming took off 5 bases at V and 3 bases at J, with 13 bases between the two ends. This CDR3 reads CASSPRGADYGYTF. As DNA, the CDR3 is TGTGCCAGCAGCCCCCGCGGGGCTGACTATGGCTACACCTTC.

In DNA, the CDR3 is TGTGCCAGCAGCGCGGGTCGGTCGGAGACCCAGTACTTC. This sequence encodes CASSAGRSETQYF. The chain joins TRBV9 to TRBJ2-5; the D is unclear. This CDR3 has 13 residues. CDR1 is SGDLS, CDR2 YYNGEE, per germline. Trimming took off 3 bases at V and 5 bases at J, with 11 bases between the two ends.

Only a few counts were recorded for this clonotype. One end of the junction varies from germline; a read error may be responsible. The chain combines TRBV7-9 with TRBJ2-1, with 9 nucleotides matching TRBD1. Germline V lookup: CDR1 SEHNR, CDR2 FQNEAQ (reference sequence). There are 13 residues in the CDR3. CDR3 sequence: CASSLGGGQGGVF. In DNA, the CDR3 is TGTGCCAGCAGCTTAGGTGGGGGACAGGGAGGGGTCTTC.

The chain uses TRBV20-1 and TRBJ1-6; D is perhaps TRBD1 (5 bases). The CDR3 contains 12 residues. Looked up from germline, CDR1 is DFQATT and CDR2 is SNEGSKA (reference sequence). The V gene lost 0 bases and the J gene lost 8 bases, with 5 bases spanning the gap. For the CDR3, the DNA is TGCAGTGCTAGAGACAGGGATTCACCCCTCCACTTT. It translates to CSARDRDSPLHF.

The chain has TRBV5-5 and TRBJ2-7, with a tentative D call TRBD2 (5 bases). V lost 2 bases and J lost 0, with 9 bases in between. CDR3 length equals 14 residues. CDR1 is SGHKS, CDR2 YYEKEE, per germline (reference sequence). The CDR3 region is CASSFVGSSYEQYV. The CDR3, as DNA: TGTGCCAGCAGCTTTGTTGGGAGCTCCTACGAGCAGTACGTC.

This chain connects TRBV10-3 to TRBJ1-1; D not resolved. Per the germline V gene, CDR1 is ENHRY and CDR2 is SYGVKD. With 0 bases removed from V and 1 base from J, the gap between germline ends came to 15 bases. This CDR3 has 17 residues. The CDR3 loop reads CAISESIGYRENTEAFF. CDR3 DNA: TGTGCCATCAGTGAGTCGATAGGATACAGAGAGAACACTGAAGCTTTCTTT.

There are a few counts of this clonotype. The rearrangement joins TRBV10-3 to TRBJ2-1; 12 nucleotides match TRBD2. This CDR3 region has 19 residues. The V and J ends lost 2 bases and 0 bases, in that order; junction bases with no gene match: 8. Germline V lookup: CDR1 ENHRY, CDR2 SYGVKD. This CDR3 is CAISEAYPSGGDSYNEQFF. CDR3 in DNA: TGTGCCATCAGTGAGGCCTACCCTAGCGGGGGGGACTCCTACAATGAGCAGTTCTTC.

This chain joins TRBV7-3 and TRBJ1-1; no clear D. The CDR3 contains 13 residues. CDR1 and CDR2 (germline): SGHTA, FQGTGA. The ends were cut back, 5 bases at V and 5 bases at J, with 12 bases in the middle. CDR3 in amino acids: CASSPPGWTEAFF. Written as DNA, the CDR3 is TGTGCCAGCAGCCCCCCTGGTTGGACTGAAGCTTTCTTT.

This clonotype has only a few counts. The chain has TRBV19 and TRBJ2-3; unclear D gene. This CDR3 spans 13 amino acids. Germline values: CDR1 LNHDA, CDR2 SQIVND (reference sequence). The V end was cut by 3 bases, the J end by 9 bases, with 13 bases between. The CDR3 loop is CASSMQVGRTQYF. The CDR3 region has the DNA TGTGCCAGTAGTATGCAGGTTGGACGAACGCAGTATTTT.

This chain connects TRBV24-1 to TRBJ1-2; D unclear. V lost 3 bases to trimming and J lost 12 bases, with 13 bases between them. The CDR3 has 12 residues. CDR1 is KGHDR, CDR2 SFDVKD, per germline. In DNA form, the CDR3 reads TGTGCCACCAGTGATGGGCTCCATTCCGACACCTTC. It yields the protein CATSDGLHSDTF.

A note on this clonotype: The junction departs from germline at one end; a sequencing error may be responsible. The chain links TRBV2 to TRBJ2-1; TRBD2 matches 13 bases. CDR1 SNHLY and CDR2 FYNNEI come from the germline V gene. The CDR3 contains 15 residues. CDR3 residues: CANSEGLAGVNEQFF. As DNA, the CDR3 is TGTGCCAACAGTGAAGGACTAGCGGGGGTCAATGAGCAGTTCTTC.

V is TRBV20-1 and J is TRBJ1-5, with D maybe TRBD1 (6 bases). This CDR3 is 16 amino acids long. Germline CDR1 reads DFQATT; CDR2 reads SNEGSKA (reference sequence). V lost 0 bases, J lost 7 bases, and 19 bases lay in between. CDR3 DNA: TGCAGTGCTAGAGATCGGTATCAGGGGCCGAGGCAGCCCCAGCATTTT. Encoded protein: CSARDRYQGPRQPQHF.

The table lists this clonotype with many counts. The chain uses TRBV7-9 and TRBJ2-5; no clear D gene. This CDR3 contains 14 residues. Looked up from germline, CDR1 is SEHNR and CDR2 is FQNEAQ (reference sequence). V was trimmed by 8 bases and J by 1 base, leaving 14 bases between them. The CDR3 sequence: CASAHASSQETQYF. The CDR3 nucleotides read TGTGCCAGCGCACACGCGAGCAGCCAAGAGACCCAGTACTTC.

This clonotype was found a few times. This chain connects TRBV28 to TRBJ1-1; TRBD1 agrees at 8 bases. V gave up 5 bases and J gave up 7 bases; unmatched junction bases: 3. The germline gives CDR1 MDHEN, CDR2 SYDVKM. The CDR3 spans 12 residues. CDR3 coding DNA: TGTGCCAGCAGTCGAGGACAGGGTGAAGCTTTCTTT. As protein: CASSRGQGEAFF.

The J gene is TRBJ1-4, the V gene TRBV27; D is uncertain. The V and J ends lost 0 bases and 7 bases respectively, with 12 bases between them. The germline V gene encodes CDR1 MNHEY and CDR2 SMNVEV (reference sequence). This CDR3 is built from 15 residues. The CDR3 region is CASSLSEGFGEKLFF. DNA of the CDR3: TGTGCCAGCAGTTTATCCGAGGGCTTTGGTGAAAAACTGTTTTTT.

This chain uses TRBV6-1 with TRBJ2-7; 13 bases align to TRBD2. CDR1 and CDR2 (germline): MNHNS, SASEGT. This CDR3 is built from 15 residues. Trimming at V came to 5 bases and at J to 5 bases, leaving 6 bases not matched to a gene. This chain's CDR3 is CASSPTSGGTNEQYV. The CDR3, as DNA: TGTGCCAGCAGTCCGACTAGCGGGGGGACGAACGAGCAGTACGTC.

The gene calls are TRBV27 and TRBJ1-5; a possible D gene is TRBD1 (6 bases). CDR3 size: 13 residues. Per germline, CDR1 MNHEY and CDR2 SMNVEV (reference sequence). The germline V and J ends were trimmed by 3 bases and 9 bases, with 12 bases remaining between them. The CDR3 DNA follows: TGTGCCAGCAGTTTTGACAGGTCTTCGCCCCAGCATTTT. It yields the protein CASSFDRSSPQHF.

Here the CDR3 reads CASSFTGFYGYTF. CDR3 bases: TGTGCCAGCAGTTTTACCGGGTTTTATGGCTACACCTTC. The chain combines TRBV27 with TRBJ1-2, with no clear D. CDR1 is MNHEY, CDR2 SMNVEV, per germline (reference sequence). This CDR3 is 13 amino acids long. Trimming shortened V by 3 bases and J by 5 bases, and 10 bases separated the two germline ends.

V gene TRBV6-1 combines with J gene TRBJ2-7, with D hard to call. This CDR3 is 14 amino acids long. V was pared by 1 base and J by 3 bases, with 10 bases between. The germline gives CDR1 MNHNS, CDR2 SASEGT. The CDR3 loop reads CASSEVSSVYEQYF. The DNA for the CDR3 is TGTGCCAGCAGTGAAGTTAGCTCAGTCTACGAGCAGTACTTC.

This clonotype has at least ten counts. The CDR3 loop is CASSSTRDGWPYEQYF. The CDR3 DNA reads TGTGCCAGCAGCAGTACCCGGGACGGCTGGCCCTACGAGCAGTACTTC. The chain has TRBV7-6 and TRBJ2-7, with D perhaps assigned TRBD1 or TRBD2 (5 bases each). V was trimmed by 5 bases and J by 2 bases, leaving 19 bases between them. The CDR3 sequence is 16 residues long. Germline CDR1 SGHVS, CDR2 FNYEAQ. The entire variable domain, with the rest obtained from reference TRBV7-6 and TRBJ2-7, is as follows: GAGVSQSPRYKVTKRGQDVALRCDPISGHVSLYWYRQALGQGPEFLTYFNYEAQQDKSGLPNDRFSAERPEGSISTLTIQRTEQRDSAMYRCASSSTRDGWPYEQYFGPGTRLTVT.

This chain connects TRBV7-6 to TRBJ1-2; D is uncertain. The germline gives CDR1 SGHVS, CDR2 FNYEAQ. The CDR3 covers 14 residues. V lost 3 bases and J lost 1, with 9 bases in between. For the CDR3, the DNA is TGTGCCAGCAGCTTTTCGGGTGATAACTATGGCTACACCTTC. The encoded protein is CASSFSGDNYGYTF.

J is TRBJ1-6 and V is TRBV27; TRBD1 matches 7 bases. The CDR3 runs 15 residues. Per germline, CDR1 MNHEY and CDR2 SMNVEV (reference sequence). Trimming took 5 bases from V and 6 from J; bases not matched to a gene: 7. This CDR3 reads CASSAEGTANSPLHF. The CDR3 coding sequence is TGTGCCAGCAGTGCCGAGGGGACAGCTAATTCACCCCTCCACTTT.

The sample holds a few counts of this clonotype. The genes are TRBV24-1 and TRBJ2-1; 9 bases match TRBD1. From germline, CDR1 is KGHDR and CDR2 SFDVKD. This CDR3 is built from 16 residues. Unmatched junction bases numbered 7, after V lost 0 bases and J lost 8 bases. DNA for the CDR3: TGTGCCACCAGTGATTTGGGACAGGGGCTGGAGGATGAGCAGTTCTTC. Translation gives CATSDLGQGLEDEQFF.

CDR3 in DNA: TGTGCCAGCAGCTTAGAGTTTAACCCAGCTTTCTTT. Amino acids: CASSLEFNPAFF. The chain uses TRBV11-2 and TRBJ1-1; D call uncertain. Germline V CDR1 and CDR2: SGHAT, FQNNGV. Trimming took off 0 bases at V and 10 bases at J, with 9 bases between the two ends. The CDR3 contains 12 residues.

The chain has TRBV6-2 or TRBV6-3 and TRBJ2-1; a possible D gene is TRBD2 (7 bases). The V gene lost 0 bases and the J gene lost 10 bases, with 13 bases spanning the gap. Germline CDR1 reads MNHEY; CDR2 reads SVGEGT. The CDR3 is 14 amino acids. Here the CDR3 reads CASSYSWGGGEQFF. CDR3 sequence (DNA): TGTGCCAGCAGTTACTCGTGGGGGGGCGGCGAGCAGTTCTTC.

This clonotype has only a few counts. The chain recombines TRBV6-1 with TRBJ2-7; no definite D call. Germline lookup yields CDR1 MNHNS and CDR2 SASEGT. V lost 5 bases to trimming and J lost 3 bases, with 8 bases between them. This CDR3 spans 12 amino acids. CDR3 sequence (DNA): TGTGCCAGCAGTCTCGACGTCTACGAGCAGTACGTC. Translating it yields CASSLDVYEQYV.

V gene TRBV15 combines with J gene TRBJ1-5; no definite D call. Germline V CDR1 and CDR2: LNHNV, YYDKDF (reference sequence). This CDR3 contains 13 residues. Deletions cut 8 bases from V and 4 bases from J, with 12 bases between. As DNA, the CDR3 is TGTGCCACCTCGCATAAAAAAAATCAGCCCCAGCATTTT. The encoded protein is CATSHKKNQPQHF.

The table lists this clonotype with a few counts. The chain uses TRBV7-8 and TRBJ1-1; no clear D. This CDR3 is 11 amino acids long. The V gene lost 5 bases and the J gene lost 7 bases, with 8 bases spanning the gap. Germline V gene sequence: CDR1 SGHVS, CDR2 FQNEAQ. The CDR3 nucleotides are TGTGCCAGCAGCGTAGACGGTGAAGCTTTCTTT. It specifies CASSVDGEAFF. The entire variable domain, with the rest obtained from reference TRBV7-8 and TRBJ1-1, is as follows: GAGVSQSPRYKVAKRGQDVALRCDPISGHVSLFWYQQALGQGPEFLTYFQNEAQLDKSGLPSDRFFAERPEGSVSTLKIQRTQQEDSAVYLCASSVDGEAFFGQGTRLTVV.

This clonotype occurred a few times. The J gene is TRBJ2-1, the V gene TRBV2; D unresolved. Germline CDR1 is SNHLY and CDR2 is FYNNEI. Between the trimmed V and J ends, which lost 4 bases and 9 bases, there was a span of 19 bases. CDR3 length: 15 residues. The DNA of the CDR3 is TGTGCCAGCAGTGCTAGTCCAGATTCGTTAGGTGAGCAGTTCTTC. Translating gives CASSASPDSLGEQFF.

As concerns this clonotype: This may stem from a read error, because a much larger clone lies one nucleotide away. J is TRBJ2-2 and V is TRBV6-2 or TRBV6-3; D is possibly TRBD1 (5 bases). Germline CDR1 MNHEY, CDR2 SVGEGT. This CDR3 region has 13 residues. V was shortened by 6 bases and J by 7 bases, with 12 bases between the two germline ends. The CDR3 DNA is TGTGCCAGCAGGGCAGGGTATAACGGGGAGCTGTTTTTT. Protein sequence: CASRAGYNGELFF.

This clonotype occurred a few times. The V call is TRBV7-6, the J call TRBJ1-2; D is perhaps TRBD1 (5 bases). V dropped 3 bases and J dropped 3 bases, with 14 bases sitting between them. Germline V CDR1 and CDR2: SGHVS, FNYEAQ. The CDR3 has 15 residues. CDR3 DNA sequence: TGTGCCAGCAGCTTTACCAGGGAGGGCTACTATGGCTACACCTTC. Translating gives CASSFTREGYYGYTF.